This entry concerns a single T cell receptor (beta chain). This sample's time point: sample taken at primary tumor resection. TCRdb independently ran MiXCR on the 5' RACE reads; one entry per CDR3 protein. The sample includes around 6,000 distinct CDR3 sequences, approximately 20% of them seen just once. CDR3 length: 13 amino acids. V lost 5 bases, J lost 5 bases, and 9 bases lay in between. Germline-derived CDR1 and CDR2 are SGHAT and FQNNGV. The data belong to a study of spatial heterogeneity in lung cancer. The clonotype was recovered from a male donor with early-stage non-small cell lung cancer. The input for sequencing was normal lung tissue next to the tumor, taken at surgery. The chain links TRBV11-2 to TRBJ2-2; no clear D. The CDR3 nucleotides read TGTGCCAGCAGCCCGTTGGCTACCGGGGAGCTGTTTTTT. Encoded protein: CASSPLATGELFF.